Here is one T cell receptor (beta chain) with its context. This clonotype was observed a few times. Its recognized antigen is unknown. Base qualities are missing; no much larger clone stands one base away. The treatment or condition label for this specimen denotes: live attenuated yellow fever vaccine strain. At each blood-draw timepoint, two biological replicates of bulk PBMCs were obtained. PBMCs were isolated from peripheral blood using a standard Ficoll-Paque protocol. TriZol was used to extract RNA from bulk PBMCs, CD4 and CD8 fractions, and dextramer-positive and dextramer-negative fractions. The germline V gene encodes CDR1 MNHEY and CDR2 SMNVEV (reference sequence). Inclusive of the bounding cysteine and phenylalanine, the CDR3 is 14 residues long. CDR3 DNA only is kept here, 42 bases in frame from base 1. The junction shows trimming of 2 bases on V and 6 bases on J, plus 12 bases between the germline ends.

The sample originates from a study of T cells after yellow fever vaccination (dated by TCRdb to between 2018 and 2020). The study in broad terms: The SMART-Seq v4 Ultra Low Input RNA kit was used to prepare libraries from fractions with low cell numbers. Two healthy male donors, one aged 18 to 30 and one aged 30 to 39 years, were included in the cohort. Blood samples were taken at several timepoints before and after primary and secondary immunization, and bulk PBMC replicates and cell subsets were isolated. To follow T-cell clones before and after both primary and booster YFV17D yellow fever vaccination, bulk TCR alpha and beta repertoires underwent longitudinal sequencing. What the study reported, not specific to this receptor: A small share of clonotypes was detected in both CD4 and CD8 compartments, with the overlap likely arising from convergent recombination. Most clones expanded after primary vaccination were re-detected after the booster (about 95% of CD4 and around 88% of CD8), suggesting broad memory maintenance. The study included only two donors, which limits how far the findings can be generalized. Computational filtering was needed because FACS-sorted repertoires could contain abundant contaminating clonotypes from the bulk population. Compared with the primary T-cell response, the secondary T-cell response was weaker but faster, peaking on day 5 rather than day 15.

TCR cDNA was made using 5'RACE template switching, a step that added a universal primer site and unique molecular identifiers. cDNA synthesis was primed from both the TCR alpha and TCR beta constant segments. Libraries were amplified in two PCR steps, with sample barcodes and sequencing adapters added in the second step. Sequencing of libraries was done on Illumina HiSeq 2500 (2x100 bp) or NovaSeq (2x150 bp). The source study handled its data this way. MIGEC was used to demultiplex reads and collapse the reads into UMI consensus sequences, and MiXCR was used for V(D)J alignment. Using edgeR on replicate PBMC samples, clonotypes were called vaccine-responding if FDR was below 0.01 and the log2 fold change was above 5 up to day 15. Bulk clonotypes were assigned CD4 or CD8 identity according to which sequenced CD4 or CD8 repertoire held them at higher abundance. The public reads were reprocessed in TCRdb via fastp at Q25 and MiXCR, keeping in-frame beta chains. CDR3 protein sequences are deduplicated, and each keeps its most common genes and DNA. TCRdb, rather than the study authors, made the V and J calls. Recorded for this sample are just under 600,000 distinct CDR3 sequences; roughly 12% of them occurred a single time. The ten biggest clones cover 11% to 15% of the sample.

The origin of this receptor is a man aged 30-40 years who received the YFV17D yellow fever vaccine. The chain couples TRBV27 to TRBJ2-3; confidence is insufficient to name the D gene. The sample here was PBMCs, taken on the day of the yellow fever booster vaccination. The nucleotide sequence reads as follows: TGTGCCAGCAGTTTAGGCCCCAGATGGGATACGCAGTATTTT. This sequence encodes CASSLGPRWDTQYF.